This TCR beta chain was obtained from a study of T cell responses to AZD1222 COVID-19 vaccine. The germline V gene has CDR1 MNHEY and CDR2 SVGAGI. This CDR3 region has 16 residues. V dropped 3 bases and J dropped 1; count of bases not matched to a gene: 5. For this clone: Antigen unknown.

Regarding the study as a whole: Vaccination with two AZD1222 doses was followed by a rise in Spike-specific TCR breadth and depth.

Clones were read by immunoSEQ multiplex PCR, and TCRdb kept only the in-frame ones, dropping some. The sample has about 190,000 clones, roughly 93% seen once. This chain joins TRBV6-5 and TRBJ2-1; 8 positions match TRBD2. This sequence was found in an adult in good health. The sequencing here drew on peripheral blood, taken on day 0 of AZD1222 vaccination. CDR3 protein: CASSYSGTSSYNEQFF. The CDR3 region has the DNA TGTGCCAGCAGTTATTCGGGGACTAGTTCCTACAATGAGCAGTTCTTC.